These 23 T cell receptor beta chains share one sample of origin, sequenced in a study of T cells of healthy individuals (dated by TCRdb to about 2018). The library was generated by 5' RACE. Sequencer: Illumina MiSeq. Starting from the raw public reads, TCRdb applied fastp trimming at Q25, assembled clones with MiXCR and retained in-frame beta chains. Rows merge per CDR3 protein into single entries with the most common DNA and genes. This sample is represented by around 98,000 distinct CDR3 sequences; 17% of them were singletons. Of the sample, 6.2% is held by the ten largest clones. The receptors derive from a human donor in good health.

This clonotype was picked up a small number of times. The gene calls are TRBV7-9 and TRBJ1-4, with D uncertain. The CDR3 covers 14 residues. Trimming took 1 base from V and 11 from J, leaving 14 bases between them. Germline-derived CDR1 and CDR2 are SEHNR and FQNEAQ (reference sequence). The CDR3, as DNA: TGTGCCAGCAGCTTAGGGGCCAGAAGGACTAAACTGTTTTTT. Encoded protein: CASSLGARRTKLFF.

In its sample, this clonotype was seen a few times. The chain carries TRBV7-2 and TRBJ2-3; 7 bases align to TRBD1. Trimming cost V 1 base and J 0 bases; bases outside gene matches: 13. CDR3 length equals 19 residues. The germline V gene has CDR1 SGHTA and CDR2 FQGNSA. The chain's CDR3 is CASSLVRFQGGGSTDTQYF. For the CDR3, the DNA is TGTGCCAGCAGCTTAGTTCGTTTTCAAGGGGGCGGGAGCACAGATACGCAGTATTTT.

This clonotype was recorded a few times. V and J are TRBV7-7 and TRBJ2-5; 8 nucleotides line up with TRBD1. J gave up 2 bases and V 3 bases, and 2 bases lay outside the gene matches. The CDR3 contains 14 residues. Germline CDR1 and CDR2: SSHAT and FNYEAQ (reference sequence). The CDR3: CASSFNRGQETQYF. The DNA of the CDR3 is TGTGCCAGCAGCTTTAACAGGGGGCAAGAGACCCAGTACTTC.

This clonotype was counted only a few times. V gene TRBV4-2 combines with J gene TRBJ2-3; 13 bases fit TRBD2. With V trimmed by 0 bases and J by 7 bases, 19 bases remained unmatched. The CDR3 consists of 21 residues. Germline V lookup: CDR1 LGHNA, CDR2 YNFKEQ. The CDR3 nucleotides are TGTGCCAGCAGCCAAGATCTATCAGCCCCCGGGACTAGCGGGAATTTCTATACGCAGTATTTT. Protein: CASSQDLSAPGTSGNFYTQYF.

V gene TRBV7-6 combines with J gene TRBJ2-7, with D maybe TRBD2 (5 bases). In germline, CDR1 is SGHVS, CDR2 FNYEAQ. The V end lost 0 bases, the J end lost 5 bases, and 14 bases lay between the germline ends. The CDR3 loop spans 15 amino acids. DNA for the CDR3: TGTGCCAGCAGCTTAGCCCTCTGGGAGAACGACGAGCAGTACTTC. Amino acids: CASSLALWENDEQYF.

This clonotype occurred many times. V usage is TRBV27 and J usage is TRBJ2-5; no clear D gene. The CDR3 sequence is 12 residues long. CDR1 MNHEY and CDR2 SMNVEV come from the germline V gene (reference sequence). The ends were cut back, 3 bases at V and 8 bases at J, with 10 bases in the middle. The CDR3 DNA follows: TGTGCCAGCAGTTTTCTGGACGGTACCCAGTACTTC. Protein product: CASSFLDGTQYF.

This clonotype came up many times. The chain combines TRBV6-5 with TRBJ2-3; D unclear. The CDR3 has 13 residues. Between the trimmed V and J ends, which lost 0 bases and 0 bases, there was a span of 1 base. Germline CDR1 and CDR2: MNHEY and SVGAGI. The CDR3 sequence: CASSYSSTDTQYF. The DNA of the CDR3 is TGTGCCAGCAGTTACTCTAGCACAGATACGCAGTATTTT.

This clonotype was picked up a small number of times. V gene TRBV5-1 combines with J gene TRBJ2-7; D is unclear. The germline CDR1 and CDR2 sequences are SGHRS and YFSETQ. V lost 4 bases and J lost 3, with 11 bases in between. The CDR3 covers 13 residues. CDR3 coding DNA: TGCGCCAGCAGCGTGGACCTTGTCTACGAGCAGTACTTC. Protein sequence: CASSVDLVYEQYF.

The chain couples TRBV11-3 to TRBJ2-7, with 9 nucleotides matching TRBD1. With V trimmed by 5 bases and J by 1 base, 9 bases remained unmatched. Germline V lookup: CDR1 SGHNT, CDR2 YENEEA. The CDR3 length is 16 residues. CDR3 nucleotides: TGTGCCAGCAGCCCCGGAACAGGGGGCCCTTCCTACGAGCAGTACTTC. Translation: CASSPGTGGPSYEQYF.

V and J are TRBV6-6 and TRBJ1-5, with 9 bases aligning to TRBD1. This CDR3 is built from 14 residues. The V gene end was trimmed by 4 bases and the J gene end by 6 bases; junction bases not matched to a gene: 4. Germline V gene lookup returns CDR1 MNHNY and CDR2 SVGAGI (reference sequence). As DNA, the CDR3 is TGTGCCAGCAGTTTCACAGGGGGCCGTCAGCCCCAGCATTTT. Its translation is CASSFTGGRQPQHF.

The rearrangement joins TRBV7-9 to TRBJ1-5; 9 nucleotides match TRBD1. With 3 bases clipped from V and 7 bases from J, the junction kept 7 bases outside the gene matches. The V gene's germline CDR1 is SEHNR and CDR2 FQNEAQ (reference sequence). The CDR3 loop spans 15 amino acids. The CDR3 spells CASSLGQGLWQPQHF. The CDR3, as DNA: TGTGCCAGCAGCTTGGGACAGGGTCTTTGGCAGCCCCAGCATTTT.

The V call is TRBV20-1, the J call TRBJ2-1; D uncertain. CDR1 and CDR2 (germline): DFQATT, SNEGSKA (reference sequence). V was clipped by 5 bases and J by 3 bases, with 20 bases between them. This CDR3 is built from 16 residues. The CDR3 nucleotides are TGCAGTGCTCCCCCCTCCAAGAGTGGTGTCTACAATGAGCAGTTCTTC. It encodes CSAPPSKSGVYNEQFF.

There are a few counts of this clonotype. The genes are TRBV4-2 and TRBJ1-2; TRBD1 matches at 9 bases. Germline V gene data show CDR1 as LGHNA and CDR2 as YNFKEQ. V gave up 4 bases and J gave up 8 bases; unmatched junction bases: 8. The CDR3 covers 14 residues. CDR3 loop: CASSPIQGAGGYTF. As DNA, the CDR3 is TGTGCCAGCAGCCCGATACAGGGGGCGGGCGGCTACACCTTC.

J is TRBJ2-3 and V is TRBV2; D might be TRBD2 (5 bases). CDR1 is SNHLY, CDR2 FYNNEI, per germline. Between the trimmed V and J ends, which lost 6 bases and 2 bases, there was a span of 18 bases. The CDR3 is 16 residues long. The CDR3 region is CASRKRLAGVTDTQYF. The CDR3 bases are TGTGCCAGCAGAAAACGTTTGGCGGGCGTCACAGATACGCAGTATTTT.

This chain connects TRBV20-1 to TRBJ2-3; maybe TRBD2 (5 bases). CDR1 DFQATT and CDR2 SNEGSKA come from the germline V gene (reference sequence). Trimming removed 2 bases at V and 0 bases at J, with 15 bases between. The CDR3 is 16 residues long. For the CDR3, the DNA is TGCAGTGCTAGAACCTCAAGCGGATTGAGCACAGATACGCAGTATTTT. This sequence encodes CSARTSSGLSTDTQYF.

In its sample, this clonotype was seen many times. The V and J genes are TRBV7-8 and TRBJ1-5; no firm D call. Germline assignment: CDR1 SGHVS and CDR2 FQNEAQ. The CDR3 runs to 13 residues. The V end was cut by 1 base, the J end by 0 bases, with 1 base between. The CDR3 loop reads CASSLVSNQPQHF. The CDR3 region has the DNA TGTGCCAGCAGCTTAGTTAGCAATCAGCCCCAGCATTTT.

This chain connects TRBV7-9 to TRBJ2-3, with TRBD2 matching 9 bases. Germline V lookup: CDR1 SEHNR, CDR2 FQNEAQ (reference sequence). This CDR3 has 15 residues. After removal of 0 bases from V and 4 bases from J, the junction contained 2 bases not matched to a gene. The CDR3: CASSLAVAGADTQYF. CDR3 bases: TGTGCCAGCAGCTTAGCGGTAGCGGGAGCAGATACGCAGTATTTT.

This clonotype occurred once. A much larger clone differs from this one at a single base, so this may be a read error. The V and J genes are TRBV29-1 and TRBJ1-2; D gene uncertain. V lost 7 bases and J 7 bases, leaving 13 bases between the germline ends. This CDR3 is built from 11 residues. Germline V gene sequence: CDR1 SQVTM, CDR2 ANQGSEA. The CDR3 DNA reads TGCAGCGCCTGGTCCGGGGTTGGCTACACCTTC. Encoded protein: CSAWSGVGYTF.

The table lists this clonotype with a few counts. The CDR3 protein is CAISEADRGTEAFF. The CDR3 DNA reads TGTGCCATCAGTGAGGCGGACAGGGGCACTGAAGCTTTCTTT. V usage is TRBV10-3 and J usage is TRBJ1-1, with TRBD1 identical over 9 bases. V lost 2 bases, J lost 4 bases, and 2 bases stayed unmatched. CDR1 ENHRY and CDR2 SYGVKD come from the germline V gene. This CDR3 has 14 residues.

The V gene is TRBV25-1, the J gene TRBJ1-5; unclear D gene. The ends were cut back, 4 bases at V and 4 bases at J, with 11 bases in the middle. The CDR3 loop spans 14 amino acids. Germline CDR1 MGHDK, CDR2 SYGVNS. CDR3 DNA: TGTGCCAGCAGTGGTACAGAGGTTAATCAGCCCCAGCATTTT. Residues: CASSGTEVNQPQHF.

V gene TRBV28 combines with J gene TRBJ1-2; 8 nucleotides agree with TRBD1. CDR3 length: 14 residues. Germline values: CDR1 MDHEN, CDR2 SYDVKM. J gave up 2 bases and V 4 bases, and 3 bases lay outside the gene matches. The CDR3 nucleotides read TGTGCCAGCAGTTCATGGACAGGGAACTATGGCTACACCTTC. It codes for CASSSWTGNYGYTF.

In DNA form, the CDR3 reads TGTGCCAGCAGCTTCCGGGGGCTTACTACAGATACGCAGTATTTT. This codes for CASSFRGLTTDTQYF. The chain joins TRBV7-2 to TRBJ2-3; D might be TRBD1 or TRBD2, each matching 6 bases. The germline V gene has CDR1 SGHTA and CDR2 FQGNSA. The CDR3 sequence is 15 residues long. Trimming pared 3 bases from V and 3 bases from J, leaving 13 bases between.

V gene TRBV20-1 combines with J gene TRBJ2-7; TRBD2 aligns across 7 bases. The germline CDR1 and CDR2 sequences are DFQATT and SNEGSKA (reference sequence). The CDR3 is 11 amino acids. With 2 bases clipped from V and 6 bases from J, the junction kept 1 base outside the gene matches. CDR3 amino acids: CSARWGGEQYF. In DNA form, the CDR3 reads TGCAGTGCTAGATGGGGGGGCGAGCAGTACTTC.